The rows below give T cell receptor beta chains drawn from one sample of a study of blood T cell repertoires in COVID-19. Repertoires were generated with immunoSEQ multiplex PCR, while TCRdb's copy carries only in-frame clones and drops some. The table lists just over 150,000 clones, about 90% of them singletons. Sequencing was carried out using peripheral blood. The receptors stem from a young man with COVID-19, enrolled during active disease. Each CDR3 is given with its conserved first and last residue. Fields, in order: clone size, V gene, J gene, D gene, CDR3 protein, CDR3 DNA. D genes are given only for firm matches. The size entry is marked missing in some rows and otherwise reads once, few, many or a size class.

size: .
V: TRBV7-2
J: TRBJ2-7
D: TRBD1
CDR3: CASSLDTGTGREQYF
DNA: TGTGCCAGCAGCTTAGACACCGGGACAGGGCGCGAGCAGTACTTC

size: .
V: TRBV6-5
J: TRBJ2-1
D: TRBD2
CDR3: CASSYSLAGRANEQFF
DNA: TGTGCCAGCAGTTACTCCTTAGCGGGGAGGGCCAATGAGCAGTTCTTC

size: .
V: TRBV28
J: TRBJ2-3
D: .
CDR3: CASRWASTDTQYF
DNA: TGTGCCAGCAGGTGGGCTAGCACAGATACGCAGTATTTT

size: .
V: TRBV6-2/TRBV6-3
J: TRBJ2-7
D: TRBD1
CDR3: CASSWTGKGYEQYF
DNA: TGTGCCAGCAGCTGGACAGGGAAGGGCTACGAGCAGTACTTC

size: .
V: TRBV18
J: TRBJ1-3
D: .
CDR3: CASSPTVVGGSSGNTIYF
DNA: TGTGCCAGCTCACCAACCGTAGTTGGCGGAAGCTCTGGAAACACCATATATTTT

size: .
V: TRBV7-8
J: TRBJ2-7
D: TRBD1
CDR3: CASSLDRGRSEQYF
DNA: TGTGCCAGCAGCTTAGACAGGGGGCGAAGCGAGCAGTACTTC

size: .
V: TRBV29-1
J: TRBJ1-2
D: .
CDR3: CSVEDTGYGYTF
DNA: TGCAGCGTTGAAGATACGGGATATGGCTACACCTTC

size: .
V: TRBV18
J: TRBJ1-1
D: .
CDR3: CASSPQKSRGATEAFF
DNA: TGTGCCAGCTCACCACAAAAAAGCAGGGGAGCCACTGAAGCTTTCTTT

size: .
V: TRBV4-3
J: TRBJ1-2
D: TRBD1
CDR3: CASSQDGGTVYGYTF
DNA: TGCGCCAGCAGCCAAGATGGGGGGACAGTCTATGGCTACACCTTC

size: once
V: TRBV7-9
J: TRBJ1-2
D: .
CDR3: CASPPQGLKGYTF
DNA: TGTGCCAGCCCCCCCCAGGGGCTAAAAGGCTACACCTTC

size: .
V: TRBV6-2/TRBV6-3
J: TRBJ2-2
D: .
CDR3: CASSYFRRQHTGELFF
DNA: TGTGCCAGCAGTTACTTCCGACGACAGCACACCGGGGAGCTGTTTTTT

size: .
V: TRBV5-4
J: TRBJ2-3
D: TRBD2
CDR3: CASSSWTSGISTDTQYF
DNA: TGTGCCAGCAGCAGCTGGACTAGCGGAATCAGCACAGATACGCAGTATTTT